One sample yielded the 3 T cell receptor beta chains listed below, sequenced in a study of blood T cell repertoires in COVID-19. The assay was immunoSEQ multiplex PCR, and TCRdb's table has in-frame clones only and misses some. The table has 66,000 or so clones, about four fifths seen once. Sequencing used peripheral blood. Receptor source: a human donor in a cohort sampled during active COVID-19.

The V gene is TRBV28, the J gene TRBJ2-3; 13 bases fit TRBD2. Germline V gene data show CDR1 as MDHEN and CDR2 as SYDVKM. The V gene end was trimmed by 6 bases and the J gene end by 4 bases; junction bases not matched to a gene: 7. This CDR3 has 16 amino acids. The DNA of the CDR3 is TGTGCCAGCAGCACGACTAGCGGGGGGTGGGCAGATACGCAGTATTTT. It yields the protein CASSTTSGGWADTQYF.

The CDR3 sequence is CASSQARQARYF. The CDR3 DNA reads TGTGCCAGCAGCCAGGCACGACAGGCAAGGTACTTC. V and J are TRBV3-1 (or the pseudogene TRBV3-2) and TRBJ2-5, with a tentative D call TRBD1 (6 bases). The CDR3 sequence is 12 residues long. Germline V gene data show CDR1 as LGHDT and CDR2 as YNNKEL (reference sequence). With 3 bases removed from V and 13 bases from J, the gap between germline ends came to 15 bases.

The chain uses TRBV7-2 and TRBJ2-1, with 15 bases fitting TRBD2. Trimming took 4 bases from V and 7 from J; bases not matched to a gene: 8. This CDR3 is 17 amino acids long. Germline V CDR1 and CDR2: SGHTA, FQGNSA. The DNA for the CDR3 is TGTGCCAGCAGCTCAAAAGGACTAGCGGGAGGGCAGAATGAGCAGTTCTTC. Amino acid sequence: CASSSKGLAGGQNEQFF. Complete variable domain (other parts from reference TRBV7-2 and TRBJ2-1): GAGVSQSPSNKVTEKGKDVELRCDPISGHTALYWYRQSLGQGLEFLIYFQGNSAPDKSGLPSDRFSAERTGGSVSTLTIQRTQQEDSAVYLCASSSKGLAGGQNEQFFGPGTRLTVL.